This T cell receptor (beta chain) appears in the sequencing data of a study of cytomegalovirus exposure and HLA in healthy donors (dated by TCRdb to about 2017). Background on the whole study: According to an earlier analysis of several hundred of the donors, some 180 million T cells yielded roughly 110 million unique TCR beta sequences and roughly 280 Gb of sequence data. Because of strong linkage in the cohort, five DR-DQ haplotypes were treated as single units for association and clustering. Besides the first cohort of 666 subjects, a separate validation cohort made up of 95 to 150 different subjects was used. The later analysis used no new phenotypic data to find candidate immune exposures, relying instead on TCR beta sequences and their occurrence across donors. The aim of the study was to test whether cataloging public T cell receptors could identify signatures of past pathogen exposure. A later analysis re-analyzed previously published TCR beta repertoires from roughly 600 donors and added high-resolution HLA genotyping to study TCR occurrence patterns. Typing coverage varied by locus: roughly 629-640 donors for A, B, C, DRB1 and DQB1; roughly 560 for DQA1; nearly 610 for DPA1; roughly 450 for DPB1. About 280 gigabases of sequencing data and 75 million to 85 million unique TCR sequences made up an early release that covered fewer than 650 HLA-typed donors. Of the 300 to 450 genotyped donors, over 70% fell in the genetic ancestry cluster associated with self-reported Caucasian donors. Alongside the repertoire data, information on donor age, sex, ethnicity and CMV serostatus was compiled. Class I and class II HLA loci were covered by the typing at four-digit resolution. Genome-wide SNP genotypes for about three fifths of the roughly 670 donors were used in a later genetic analysis, which treated that subset as a discovery cohort. To predict cytomegalovirus infection status, the study combined high-throughput TCR immunosequencing, statistical association of individual TCRs with disease status, and machine learning. The study profiled the T cell repertoires of around 700 subjects by immunosequencing and related them to cytomegalovirus serostatus. Among a few hundred genotyped donors of the cohort, an average of roughly 240,000 unique TCR beta nucleotide sequences were sequenced per donor, 15% to 20% of them non-productive. An earlier analysis of some 600 of the donors applied high-throughput TCR beta sequencing to assess whether each TCR beta V gene segment acted as functional or pseudogenic. Every repertoire in the discovery cohort had been generated on one and the same sequencing platform.

General findings and caveats noted by the study authors: Correlated functional status among segregating V segments might be attributable to linkage disequilibrium, but an unknown experimental factor could not be ruled out. Only TCR beta chains were sequenced in this cohort, and the absence of alpha or paired-chain data limited detectable features. Three of the identified cytomegalovirus-associated TCR beta chains were confirmed in vitro to be specific for cytomegalovirus antigens. A cluster of highly shared sequence variants was judged likely to be a technical artifact of the sequencing pipeline. A further reported finding was that TCR beta sequences accurately predicted the HLA-A and HLA-B alleles for most subjects in the first cohort. The authors suggested that the approach could potentially be generalized to other disease states and immunological phenotypes. At a false discovery rate of 0.05, a later analysis linked approximately 18,000 TCR beta sequences to specific HLA alleles. Because counts were too low, roughly 18 rarely observed V segments, including chromosome 9 orphons, were left out of the earlier analysis of over 550 of the donors. In a later analysis, TCR association rates were found to vary across HLA loci, with the most associated TCRs seen for DRB1 alleles and the fewest for HLA-C alleles. Some IMGT-functional V segments, including TRBV6-2 and TRBV6-3, could not be told apart with the 87-base-pair reads, so those segments were excluded. The study listed 150 to 200 TCR beta chains as associated with cytomegalovirus. According to a later analysis, parvovirus B19, influenza, CMV and Epstein-Barr virus appeared linked to several top co-occurrence clusters. Compared with the roughly 600-donor mean, donors in an Asian-associated ancestry cluster had fewer N-insertions in productive TCRs, according to a later genetic analysis. In an earlier analysis of some 550 of the donors, most TCR beta V segments were observed in productive rearrangements about 90% or about 30% of the time, broadly matching IMGT annotations. In both the original and validation cohorts, the classifier was reported to diagnose cytomegalovirus status with high specificity and sensitivity. Most TCR sequences were observed very rarely across donors, whereas some public TCRs were present in many individuals. Compared with equally common non-associated chains, HLA-associated TCR beta chains in a later analysis were more clonally expanded and had lower generation probabilities. HLA typing was unavailable for some donors at each locus, so association tests used only the typed subset. A later analysis found that most CMV-associated TCR beta chains appeared HLA-restricted, with HLA associations seemingly driven largely by CMV exposure. CMV serostatus was the only immune exposure information available for the cohort. The presence/absence analyses assumed that sequencing depth was roughly uniform across donors, and that assumption may not be true. In a later genetic analysis, a missense DCLRE1C variant was associated with V-gene and J-gene trimming of TCR beta chains, and the association was replicated in an independent cohort. When HLA alleles, especially DR and DQ, strongly co-occurred, attributing TCR associations to individual alleles was difficult.

In regard to this clone: Its cognate antigen has yet to be identified. The input lacks base qualities; no much larger clone sits a single base away.

The library was built by means of the immunoSEQ multiplex PCR assay. For the multiplex PCR, a mixture combining 60 forward primers for TCR Vbeta segments and 13 reverse primers for TCR Jbeta segments was used. Amplification of the CDR3 region of rearranged TCR beta genes was performed with a multiplex PCR assay on genomic DNA. The amplified TCR beta libraries were sequenced on the Illumina HiSeq System as 87-base-pair reads. The original methods were these. Across the 666 repertoires, a later analysis counted about 81 million unique TCR beta chains, roughly 11 million of which were shared by at least two donors. Raw reads were error-corrected and collapsed into unique sequences by a nearest-neighbor algorithm in which closely related sequences were merged to remove PCR and sequencing errors. CDR3 sequences were aligned to IMGT reference sequences to assign V, D and J gene segments. For a sequence to be retained, at least a six-nucleotide match to both a V gene segment and a J gene segment was required. A rearrangement counted as productive if the CDR3 had no stop codons and remained in frame with V and J, and every other rearrangement counted as non-productive. CDR3 was defined by IMGT convention, running from the second conserved V-encoded cysteine to the conserved J-encoded phenylalanine. The earlier analysis of about 500 of the donors excluded sequences that lacked an unambiguous match to a single V gene segment. An earlier analysis of just under 600 of the donors called V segments functional above 56.7% productive rearrangements and segregating when the between-donor standard deviation exceeded 5%. A statistical classification framework was built to diagnose cytomegalovirus status from the catalog of TCR beta chain sequences. In a later analysis, V and J genes were assigned by comparing TCR nucleotide sequences against IMGT/GENE-DB human TR gene sequences. In a later analysis, CDR3 sequences and most-parsimonious VDJ recombination scenarios were assigned using the TCRdist pipeline. In a later analysis, every TCR beta chain was defined by the combination of its CDR3 amino acid sequence and its V-gene family, and reads without a unique V-gene family were dropped. As a way to deal with suspected cross-contamination and a sequencing artifact, a later analysis dropped more than 500 nucleotide sequences that were highly shared and had low generation probability. For each public chain, a later analysis derived a clonal expansion index from normalized ranks of inferred template counts within each repertoire. Generation probabilities in a later analysis came from a VDJ recombination model fitted to out-of-frame rearrangements, and those results were checked against IGoR. A later analysis scored TCR-TCR, TCR-HLA and TCR-CMV co-occurrence with hypergeometric tests, applying a repertoire-size bias correction to TCR pairs. False discovery rates were estimated in a later analysis by permuting HLA or CMV assignments 20 times. A later analysis grouped co-occurring TCRs with DBSCAN, adding TCRdist sequence similarity when clustering within HLA-allele-positive subsets. Repertoires with fewer than 30,000 or more than 120,000 public chains were left out of co-occurrence clustering, as were five repertoires with anomalous nucleotide sharing. TCRdb carries this immuneACCESS record with in-frame sequences only. Its versions omit some clonotypes, under half of them owing to an unresolved V gene in the studies checked, with the rest unexplained. The V and J calls and clone size are taken from that table; D and trimming were inferred from the DNA. The sample records about 270,000 clones, about 75% of which are singletons. The top ten constitute under 3% of the sample.

The cohort comprised hundreds of healthy bone marrow donors. At the time of sampling, all cohort members were nominally healthy, though unrecorded immune exposures were likely present. The donor was CMV seronegative and belonged to the group of under 400 seronegative cohort members. A peripheral blood sample was collected from each donor, and TCR beta sequencing was performed on peripheral blood mononuclear cells. Genomic DNA was extracted from the blood cell samples with the Qiagen DNeasy Blood Extraction Kit. Inclusive of the bounding cysteine and phenylalanine, the CDR3 is 16 residues long. Kept here is only the CDR3 DNA, which spans 48 bases and is read in frame from base 1. The germline V gene sets CDR1 to MGHRA and CDR2 to YSYEKL. The V and J ends are trimmed by 3 bases and 7 bases, leaving 19 bases between them.

Sequenced: PBMCs. The sequence links TRBV4-1 to TRBJ2-1; 6 matching bases give a weak D call of TRBD2. The sequence was collected from a female donor in good health and CMV-seronegative. The DNA reads TGCGCCAGCAGCCACCCTCAGGGAGGACGTGATAATGAGCAGTTCTTC. Its coded protein is CASSHPQGGRDNEQFF.